This T cell receptor (beta chain) was found in a study of human T cells and chemical hapten exposure. Overall study context: Per-sample TCR yields varied mainly from small pooled library volume differences.

Details on this clonotype: Its antigen remains unidentified.

TCRdb reanalysed the RACE reads using MiXCR and keeps one entry per CDR3 protein. The table shows around 380,000 distinct CDR3 sequences, with around 5% occurring only once. Time point given: patch test 1, 2 weeks after DPC sensitization. The treatment denotes: therapeutic diphenylcyclopropenone sensitization with weekly scalp DPC. Study results and limitations: Sensitizing with DPC caused no change in TCRs above 1 in 1000 frequency.

CDR3 length: 12 residues. V was cut by 6 bases and J by 6 bases, with 10 bases left in between. Sequencing used whole blood, obtained in connection with sensitization to the hapten diphenylcyclopropenone (DPC). This sequence was found in a woman between 45 and 65 years old with alopecia areata. Some clones in this sample may be carry-over from other donors' samples. The chain employs TRBV12-3 or TRBV12-4 and TRBJ2-3; D might be TRBD1 or TRBD2, each matching 5 bases. CDR3 protein: CASRPGTDTQYF. The CDR3 DNA reads TGTGCCAGCAGGCCAGGGACGGATACGCAGTATTTT.